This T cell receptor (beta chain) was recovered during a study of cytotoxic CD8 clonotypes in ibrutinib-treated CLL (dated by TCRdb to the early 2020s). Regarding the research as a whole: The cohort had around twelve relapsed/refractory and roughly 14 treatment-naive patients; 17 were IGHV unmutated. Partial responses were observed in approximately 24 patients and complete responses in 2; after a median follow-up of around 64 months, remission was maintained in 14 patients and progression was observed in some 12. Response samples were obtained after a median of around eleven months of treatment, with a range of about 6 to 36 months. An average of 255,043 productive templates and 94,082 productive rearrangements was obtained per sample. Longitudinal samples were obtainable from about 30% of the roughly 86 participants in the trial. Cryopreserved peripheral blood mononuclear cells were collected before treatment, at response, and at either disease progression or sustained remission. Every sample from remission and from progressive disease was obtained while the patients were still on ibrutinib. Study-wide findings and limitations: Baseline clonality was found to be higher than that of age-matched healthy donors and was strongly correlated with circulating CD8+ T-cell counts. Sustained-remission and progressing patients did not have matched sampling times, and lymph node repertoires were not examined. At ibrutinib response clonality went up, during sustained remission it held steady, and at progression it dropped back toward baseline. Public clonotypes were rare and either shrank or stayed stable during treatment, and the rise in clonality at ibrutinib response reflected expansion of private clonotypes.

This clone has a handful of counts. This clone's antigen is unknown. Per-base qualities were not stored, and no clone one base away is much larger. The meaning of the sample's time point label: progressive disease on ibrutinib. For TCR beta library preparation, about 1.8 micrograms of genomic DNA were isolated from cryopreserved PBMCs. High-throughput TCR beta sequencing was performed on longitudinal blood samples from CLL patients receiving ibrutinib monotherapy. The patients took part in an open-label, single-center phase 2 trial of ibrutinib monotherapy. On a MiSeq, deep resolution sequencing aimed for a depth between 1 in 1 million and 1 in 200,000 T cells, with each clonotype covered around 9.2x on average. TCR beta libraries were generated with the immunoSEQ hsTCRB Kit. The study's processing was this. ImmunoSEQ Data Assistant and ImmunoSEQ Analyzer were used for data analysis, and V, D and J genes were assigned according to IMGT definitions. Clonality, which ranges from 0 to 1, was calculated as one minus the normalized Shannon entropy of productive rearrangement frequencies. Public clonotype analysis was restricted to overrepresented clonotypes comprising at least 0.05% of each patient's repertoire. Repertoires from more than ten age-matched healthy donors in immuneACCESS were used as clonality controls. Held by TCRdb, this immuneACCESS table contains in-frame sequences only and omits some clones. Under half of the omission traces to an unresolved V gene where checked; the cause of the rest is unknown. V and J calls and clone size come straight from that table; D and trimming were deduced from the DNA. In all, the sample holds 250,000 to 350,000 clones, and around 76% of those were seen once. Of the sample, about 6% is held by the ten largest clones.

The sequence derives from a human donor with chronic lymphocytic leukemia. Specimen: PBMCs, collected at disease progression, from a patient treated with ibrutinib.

Read as DNA, the sequence is TGTGCCAGCAGCGTAGTAAGCGGGACCACTTACGAGCAGTACTTC. This gives the protein CASSVVSGTTYEQYF. This chain joins TRBV9 to TRBJ2-7, with 7 middle bases fitting TRBD2. The CDR3 starts with the cysteine, ends with the phenylalanine, and has 15 residues. Only the CDR3 portion is preserved as DNA: 45 bases, with reading frame beginning at the first base. Germline trimming: 0 bases from V, 4 bases from J; junction bases outside gene matches: 7. CDR1 and CDR2 (SGDLS, YYNGEE) derive from the germline V gene.